These 32 T cell receptor beta chains came from one sample sequenced in a study of T cell repertoires in cytomegalovirus infection. Via MiXCR, TCRdb re-called the reads, giving one row per CDR3 protein. The sample lists some 230,000 distinct CDR3 sequences, roughly 22% occurring once. Sequenced sample: CD8+ T cells from PBMCs. The receptors here all came from a human donor in good health (CMV status not recorded). Some clones in this sample may be carry-over from other donors' samples.

CDR3 protein: CASSYKQGDQPQHF. The CDR3 DNA is TGTGCCAGCAGCTATAAACAGGGGGATCAGCCCCAGCATTTT. The genes are TRBV7-8 and TRBJ1-5; 8 bases fit TRBD1. The CDR3 length is 14 residues. The germline gives CDR1 SGHVS, CDR2 FQNEAQ. Trimming at V came to 4 bases and at J to 5 bases, leaving 4 bases not matched to a gene. The whole variable domain, filled in from reference TRBV7-8 and TRBJ1-5, reads GAGVSQSPRYKVAKRGQDVALRCDPISGHVSLFWYQQALGQGPEFLTYFQNEAQLDKSGLPSDRFFAERPEGSVSTLKIQRTQQEDSAVYLCASSYKQGDQPQHFGDGTRLSIL.

In its sample, this clonotype was seen many times. The CDR3 nucleotides read TGTGCCAGCAGCGGTCGACAGGACTCCTACGAGCAGTACTTC. As protein: CASSGRQDSYEQYF. The chain carries TRBV7-9 and TRBJ2-7; D possibly corresponds to TRBD1 (6 bases). The germline V gene encodes CDR1 SEHNR and CDR2 FQNEAQ (reference sequence). V lost 5 bases to trimming and J lost 0 bases, with 11 bases between them. This CDR3 is 14 amino acids long. Drawing the rest from reference TRBV7-9 and TRBJ2-7, the complete variable domain is DTGVSQNPRHKITKRGQNVTFRCDPISEHNRLYWYRQTLGQGPEFLTYFQNEAQLEKSRLLSDRFSAERPKGSFSTLEIQRTEQGDSAMYLCASSGRQDSYEQYFGPGTRLTVT.

At least ten counts were recorded for this clonotype. The CDR3 sequence: CASSGWGGKDTQYF. Written as DNA, the CDR3 is TGTGCCAGCAGTGGTTGGGGGGGCAAAGATACGCAGTATTTT. The chain joins TRBV28 to TRBJ2-3; maybe TRBD2 (7 bases). The ends were cut back, 5 bases at V and 5 bases at J, with 14 bases in the middle. CDR1 is MDHEN and CDR2 is SYDVKM in the germline V gene. The CDR3 has 14 amino acids.

The CDR3 protein is CASSPTSGGAREQFF. CDR3 nucleotide sequence: TGCGCCAGCAGCCCGACTAGCGGGGGAGCTCGGGAGCAGTTCTTC. This chain uses TRBV5-1 with TRBJ2-1, with 12 bases fitting TRBD2. The CDR3 covers 15 residues. With V trimmed by 4 bases and J by 10 bases, 9 bases remained unmatched. Germline CDR1 SGHRS, CDR2 YFSETQ. Combining the CDR3 with reference TRBV5-1 and TRBJ2-1 gives the whole variable domain KAGVTQTPRYLIKTRGQQVTLSCSPISGHRSVSWYQQTPGQGLQFLFEYFSETQRNKGNFPGRFSGRQFSNSRSEMNVSTLELGDSALYLCASSPTSGGAREQFFGPGTRLTVL.

Comments on this clonotype: A much more abundant neighbour one base away suggests this may be a read error. This chain links TRBV7-8 with TRBJ1-6; D gene unclear. Trimming removed 5 bases from V and 10 bases from J, with 12 bases in between. The germline gives CDR1 SGHVS, CDR2 FQNEAQ. The CDR3 runs 13 residues. In DNA form, the CDR3 reads TGTGCCAGCAGCGAGGAGCCAAGCTCACCCCTCCACTTT. This translates into CASSEEPSSPLHF. The full variable domain, completed using reference TRBV7-8 and TRBJ1-6, is GAGVSQSPRYKVAKRGQDVALRCDPISGHVSLFWYQQALGQGPEFLTYFQNEAQLDKSGLPSDRFFAERPEGSVSTLKIQRTQQEDSAVYLCASSEEPSSPLHFGNGTRLTVT.

This chain uses TRBV10-3 with TRBJ1-1, with D perhaps matching TRBD1 (5 bases). V was pared by 10 bases and J by 3 bases, with 18 bases between. The CDR3 covers 14 residues. Per germline, CDR1 ENHRY and CDR2 SYGVKD. This CDR3 reads CATTDLSGDTEAFF. The CDR3 DNA reads TGTGCCACGACCGATCTTTCGGGGGACACTGAAGCTTTCTTT.

The sample holds a few counts of this clonotype. The CDR3 sequence: CASSHRGKTQYF. For the CDR3, the DNA is TGTGCCAGCAGCCATCGAGGGAAGACCCAGTACTTC. The chain combines TRBV11-2 with TRBJ2-5, with a tentative D call TRBD2 (5 bases). The V gene's germline CDR1 is SGHAT and CDR2 FQNNGV. The V gene lost 5 bases and the J gene lost 6 bases, with 10 bases spanning the gap. CDR3 length: 12 residues.

This clonotype came up once. The chain is built from TRBV12-3 or TRBV12-4 and TRBJ2-4; tentatively, D is TRBD1 or TRBD2 (5 bases each). The CDR3 sequence is 13 residues long. Trimming removed 9 bases at V and 4 bases at J, with 13 bases between. The CDR3 DNA sequence: TGTGCCAGTGCCGGGACCTCTAAAAACATTCAGTACTTC. This encodes CASAGTSKNIQYF.

This clonotype was seen only a few times. The chain uses TRBV20-1 and TRBJ1-1; perhaps TRBD1 as D (6 bases). This CDR3 contains 14 residues. Germline V gives CDR1 DFQATT, CDR2 SNEGSKA (reference sequence). Trimming shortened V by 6 bases and J by 1 base, and 15 bases separated the two germline ends. In nucleotides, the CDR3 is TGCAGTGCCCTCGAGACAGGACGGAACACTGAAGCTTTCTTT. Its translation is CSALETGRNTEAFF.

The chain joins TRBV15 to TRBJ2-5, with D uncertain. V gave up 0 bases and J gave up 4 bases, with 15 bases separating them. Germline values: CDR1 LNHNV, CDR2 YYDKDF (reference sequence). This CDR3 has 16 amino acids. The CDR3, as DNA: TGTGCCACCAGCAGAGATGGGGTCGGCATTTTAGAGACCCAGTACTTC. Residues: CATSRDGVGILETQYF.

A word on this clonotype: Here the CDR3 omits its conserved ending phenylalanine or tryptophan, so a read error is the likely source. It is unclear where the CDR3 begins or ends on the DNA, so no DNA is shown, and the CDR3 is as TCRdb lists it. This chain joins TRBV2 and TRBJ1-2; whether TRBD1, the table's D call, matches the DNA was not checked. Germline V gene data show CDR1 as SNHLY and CDR2 as FYNNEI. The CDR3 totals 10 residues, both ends included. This CDR3 is CASGGQAFEA.

About this clonotype: An end of the junction differs from the germline gene, which may be a read error. V and J are TRBV11-2 and TRBJ2-2; 13 bases are shared with TRBD2. Germline V gene data show CDR1 as SGHAT and CDR2 as FQNNGV. There are 17 residues in the CDR3. This CDR3 is CTSTILAGGPGTGELFF. The DNA for the CDR3 is TGTACCAGCACCATACTAGCGGGGGGGCCGGGCACCGGGGAGCTGTTTTTT.

The rearrangement joins TRBV7-9 to TRBJ2-5; a possible D gene is TRBD2 (5 bases). This CDR3 contains 12 residues. Germline V gene sequence: CDR1 SEHNR, CDR2 FQNEAQ (reference sequence). Trimming stripped 5 bases from V and 5 bases from J, with 9 bases between. CDR3 nucleotide sequence: TGTGCCAGCAGCGGACTCCGCGAGACCCAGTACTTC. Translation: CASSGLRETQYF.

This clonotype has a count of ten or more. This sequence joins TRBV6-2 or TRBV6-3 and TRBJ1-2; TRBD1 is a possible D gene (6 bases). Germline V gives CDR1 MNHEY, CDR2 SVGEGT. CDR3 length: 15 amino acids. The ends were cut back, 1 base at V and 8 bases at J, with 17 bases in the middle. The CDR3 region has the DNA TGTGCCAGCAGTTACTTTCTGGGGGCGGATGAAGGCTACACCTTC. Translating gives CASSYFLGADEGYTF.

The chain is built from TRBV29-1 and TRBJ1-1; no clear D. The CDR3 has 12 residues. Trimming pared 5 bases from V and 2 bases from J, leaving 9 bases between. Germline V gene data show CDR1 as SQVTM and CDR2 as ANQGSEA. The CDR3 loop is CSVSDLNTEAFF. CDR3 coding DNA: TGCAGCGTTTCGGACCTAAACACTGAAGCTTTCTTT.

This clonotype was counted between two and nine times. This chain uses TRBV4-1 with TRBJ2-5; TRBD2 is a possible D gene (6 bases). This CDR3 region has 13 residues. From germline, CDR1 is MGHRA and CDR2 YSYEKL. Trimming stripped 0 bases from V and 6 bases from J, with 8 bases between. CDR3 DNA sequence: TGCGCCAGCAGCCAAGACGGCGGGAAGACCCAGTACTTC. Protein product: CASSQDGGKTQYF.

This clonotype came up many times. The V call is TRBV7-6, the J call TRBJ2-3, with D perhaps matching TRBD2 (6 bases). The CDR3 length is 17 residues. CDR1 and CDR2 from the germline V gene are SGHVS and FNYEAQ. The V and J ends lost 0 bases and 4 bases respectively, with 17 bases between them. The CDR3 region has the DNA TGTGCCAGCAGCTTAGCGGGCGGCTCTGGGGAGGCAGATACGCAGTATTTT. Translating gives CASSLAGGSGEADTQYF.

The CDR3 spells CASSQGIQDQPQHF. The CDR3 region has the DNA TGCGCCAGCAGCCAAGGAATACAGGACCAGCCCCAGCATTTT. The chain is built from TRBV4-1 and TRBJ1-5, with D possibly matching TRBD1 (5 bases). The CDR3 is 14 residues long. V was trimmed by 1 base and J by 7 bases, leaving 11 bases between them. The V gene's germline CDR1 is MGHRA and CDR2 YSYEKL.

This clonotype occurred a few times. The rearrangement joins TRBV7-9 to TRBJ2-7, with 7 bases lining up with TRBD1. This CDR3 has 22 residues. Trimming at V came to 1 base and at J to 3 bases, leaving 27 bases not matched to a gene. Germline values: CDR1 SEHNR, CDR2 FQNEAQ (reference sequence). The CDR3 region is CASSLEDRPGQIFQEDLYEQYF. In DNA, the CDR3 is TGTGCCAGCAGCTTAGAGGATAGACCGGGACAGATATTTCAAGAGGACCTCTACGAGCAGTACTTC.

The chain uses TRBV27 and TRBJ2-1; TRBD1 matches at 10 bases. The J segment lost 1 base and the V segment lost 0 bases, leaving 9 bases of the junction unmatched. CDR1 and CDR2 from the germline V gene are MNHEY and SMNVEV (reference sequence). This CDR3 is built from 19 residues. CDR3 sequence: CASSLSRDRGLYSYNEQFF. The CDR3, as DNA: TGTGCCAGCAGTTTATCCCGGGACAGGGGACTATATTCCTACAATGAGCAGTTCTTC.

This clonotype was seen a handful of times. The V and J genes are TRBV28 and TRBJ1-1; TRBD1 is a possible D gene (5 bases). Germline lookup yields CDR1 MDHEN and CDR2 SYDVKM. V was trimmed by 6 bases and J by 5 bases, leaving 25 bases between them. The CDR3 extends over 17 amino acids. The CDR3 sequence is CASSPSTIGDSGTEAFF. The CDR3 DNA is TGTGCCAGCAGCCCATCCACAATAGGTGACAGCGGGACTGAAGCTTTCTTT.

This clonotype was detected many times. This chain uses TRBV20-1 with TRBJ1-5; no clear D. Germline CDR1 DFQATT, CDR2 SNEGSKA (reference sequence). V lost 0 bases and J lost 0, with 12 bases in between. CDR3 length: 16 amino acids. This CDR3 is CSARDRDWSSNQPQHF. In DNA form, the CDR3 reads TGCAGTGCTAGAGATCGGGATTGGAGTAGCAATCAGCCCCAGCATTTT.

This clonotype showed up just a few times. The V gene is TRBV28, the J gene TRBJ1-1, with D possibly TRBD1 on 6 matching bases. Germline CDR1 is MDHEN and CDR2 is SYDVKM. V was pared by 1 base and J by 5 bases, with 8 bases between. The CDR3 spans 13 residues. The CDR3 is CASSLFRGTEAFF. CDR3 in DNA: TGTGCCAGCAGTTTATTCAGGGGAACTGAAGCTTTCTTT.

The rearrangement uses TRBV4-2 and TRBJ1-1; D gene ambiguous. V lost 0 bases and J 1 base, leaving 12 bases between the germline ends. Per the germline V gene, CDR1 is LGHNA and CDR2 is YNFKEQ. The CDR3 consists of 16 residues. The CDR3 DNA sequence: TGTGCCAGCAGCCAAGAAGGCTACAATTCGAACACTGAAGCTTTCTTT. It specifies CASSQEGYNSNTEAFF.

This sequence joins TRBV11-2 and TRBJ1-1; 7 nucleotides align to TRBD1. Per germline, CDR1 SGHAT and CDR2 FQNNGV. V dropped 5 bases and J dropped 8; count of bases not matched to a gene: 5. The CDR3 is 12 amino acids. CDR3 sequence reads: CASSIGTDEAFF. CDR3 coding DNA: TGTGCCAGCAGCATCGGGACAGACGAAGCTTTCTTT.

The V and J genes are TRBV30 and TRBJ2-3; 7 bases map to TRBD1. This CDR3 contains 13 residues. The V gene end was trimmed by 6 bases and the J gene end by 1 base; junction bases not matched to a gene: 4. The V gene's germline CDR1 is GTSNPN and CDR2 SVGIG (reference sequence). CDR3 residues: CACRDRGTDTQYF. CDR3 DNA: TGTGCCTGCCGGGACAGAGGCACAGATACGCAGTATTTT.

Ten or more counts support this clonotype. The chain couples TRBV7-8 to TRBJ2-2, with TRBD1 identical over 7 bases. This CDR3 is built from 17 residues. CDR1 is SGHVS, CDR2 FQNEAQ, per germline. Losses at the gene ends were 1 base for V and 1 base for J; bases not matched to a gene: 6. CDR3 in amino acids: CASSLGVGGKNTGELFF. DNA of the CDR3: TGTGCCAGCAGCTTAGGTGTAGGGGGCAAGAACACCGGGGAGCTGTTTTTT. The variable domain in full, with the rest retrieved from reference TRBV7-8 and TRBJ2-2, is GAGVSQSPRYKVAKRGQDVALRCDPISGHVSLFWYQQALGQGPEFLTYFQNEAQLDKSGLPSDRFFAERPEGSVSTLKIQRTQQEDSAVYLCASSLGVGGKNTGELFFGEGSRLTVL.

A few counts support this clonotype. The V and J genes are TRBV19 and TRBJ1-2; D is perhaps TRBD1 (6 bases). V was trimmed by 5 bases and J by 4 bases, leaving 14 bases between them. The CDR3 extends over 14 amino acids. Germline lookup yields CDR1 LNHDA and CDR2 SQIVND (reference sequence). CDR3 amino acids: CASSGQYEVYGYTF. In DNA, the CDR3 is TGTGCCAGTAGTGGACAGTATGAAGTCTATGGCTACACCTTC.

There are many counts of this clonotype. The chain links TRBV7-2 to TRBJ2-5; a weak D match, TRBD2 (6 bases). With 5 bases removed from V and 5 bases from J, the gap between germline ends came to 15 bases. Germline assignment: CDR1 SGHTA and CDR2 FQGNSA. The CDR3 is 14 residues long. The CDR3 spells CASSLMGGRETQYF. In nucleotides, the CDR3 is TGTGCCAGCAGCCTCATGGGAGGACGCGAGACCCAGTACTTC.

The genes are TRBV2 and TRBJ1-5; no firm D call. Germline lookup yields CDR1 SNHLY and CDR2 FYNNEI. V was shortened by 9 bases and J by 1 base, with 10 bases between the two germline ends. The CDR3 sequence is 13 residues long. This chain's CDR3 is CASSYWSNQPQHF. DNA of the CDR3: TGTGCCAGTTCTTATTGGAGCAATCAGCCCCAGCATTTT. Full variable domain (remainder filled in from reference TRBV2 and TRBJ1-5): EPEVTQTPSHQVTQMGQEVILRCVPISNHLYFYWYRQILGQKVEFLVSFYNNEISEKSEIFDDQFSVERPDGSNFTLKIRSTKLEDSAMYFCASSYWSNQPQHFGDGTRLSIL.

The chain carries TRBV6-5 and TRBJ1-5, with 7 bases fitting TRBD1. The V gene's germline CDR1 is MNHEY and CDR2 SVGAGI. The CDR3 spans 15 residues. J gave up 2 bases and V 9 bases, and 10 bases lay outside the gene matches. The CDR3 nucleotides are TGTGCCAGAACAGGGGACGACAATGGCAATCAGCCCCAGCATTTT. Residues: CARTGDDNGNQPQHF.

The chain employs TRBV12-3 or TRBV12-4 and TRBJ1-5, with D unresolved. CDR3 length: 15 residues. V was pared by 3 bases and J by 2 bases, with 11 bases between. The CDR3, as DNA: TGTGCCAGCAGTTTTGGCGGGCAGGGCAATCAGCCCCAGCATTTT. It is translated as CASSFGGQGNQPQHF.